The 31 T cell receptor beta chains listed next were all sequenced from one sample in a study of technical replicates of blood from several donors. Produced via immunoSEQ multiplex PCR; TCRdb's table is partial and in-frame only. The sample lists more than 65,000 clones; over 95% were seen once. Source material: T cells isolated from PBMCs. These receptor sequences come from a human donor in good health.

The genes are TRBV6-5 and TRBJ2-7, with D hard to call. CDR1 is MNHEY, CDR2 SVGAGI, per germline. This CDR3 is 12 amino acids long. Trimming took 6 bases from V and 1 from J, leaving 7 bases between them. The CDR3 region has the DNA TGTGCCAGCAGGGGCCCTTCCTACGAGCAGTACTTC. Amino acids: CASRGPSYEQYF.

A note on this clone: Other DNA sequences in this sample translate to the same CDR3. The chain employs TRBV6-6 and TRBJ2-7; D is uncertain. Germline V gives CDR1 MNHNY, CDR2 SVGAGI (reference sequence). Trimming removed 0 bases at V and 6 bases at J, with 9 bases between. This CDR3 region has 13 residues. Here the CDR3 reads CASSYSEAFEQYF. As DNA, the CDR3 is TGTGCCAGCAGTTACTCGGAAGCGTTCGAGCAGTACTTC.

Only one count was recorded for this clone. V usage is TRBV5-1 and J usage is TRBJ1-2; 9 positions match TRBD1. The CDR3 contains 16 residues. Trimming took 1 base from V and 1 from J; bases not matched to a gene: 5. Germline V gene data show CDR1 as SGHRS and CDR2 as YFSETQ. The CDR3 DNA follows: TGCGCCAGCAGCTTGAGGGACAGGGCACTTAACTATGGCTACACCTTC. Protein sequence: CASSLRDRALNYGYTF.

The gene calls are TRBV5-1 and TRBJ1-2; TRBD1 agrees at 10 bases. J was trimmed by 4 bases and V by 0 bases; bases with no gene match: 3. CDR1 SGHRS and CDR2 YFSETQ come from the germline V gene. The CDR3 consists of 15 residues. DNA for the CDR3: TGCGCCAGCAGCTTGGCCGGGGACAGGGGCTATGGCTACACCTTC. Its translation: CASSLAGDRGYGYTF.

This sequence joins TRBV6-6 and TRBJ2-1; 8 bases fit TRBD1. This CDR3 region has 12 residues. The J segment lost 6 bases and the V segment lost 8 bases, leaving 3 bases of the junction unmatched. Germline values: CDR1 MNHNY, CDR2 SVGAGI (reference sequence). CDR3 amino acids: CASSTGVNEQFF. In DNA, the CDR3 is TGTGCCAGCTCGACAGGGGTCAATGAGCAGTTCTTC.

The chain recombines TRBV28 with TRBJ1-5; D call uncertain. The CDR3 is 17 residues long. The germline CDR1 and CDR2 sequences are MDHEN and SYDVKM. Trimming took 10 bases from V and 2 from J, leaving 24 bases between them. As DNA, the CDR3 is TGTGCCACCAAGCAGAGTGCGTTCGGAGTTGGCAATCAGCCCCAGCATTTT. Protein: CATKQSAFGVGNQPQHF.

This chain joins TRBV5-1 and TRBJ2-3; D gene ambiguous. CDR1 and CDR2 from the germline V gene are SGHRS and YFSETQ. The ends were cut back, 0 bases at V and 3 bases at J, with 5 bases in the middle. The CDR3 runs to 13 residues. The CDR3 is CASSLVVTDTQYF. The CDR3 DNA reads TGCGCCAGCAGCTTGGTAGTTACAGATACGCAGTATTTT.

The genes are TRBV18 and TRBJ1-6, with D possibly matching TRBD1 (6 bases). CDR1 KGHSH and CDR2 LQKENI come from the germline V gene. The V and J ends lost 3 bases and 5 bases respectively, with 11 bases between them. CDR3 length equals 15 residues. The CDR3, as DNA: TGTGCCAGCTCACCCACAGGGCTACATAATTCACCCCTCCACTTT. This encodes CASSPTGLHNSPLHF.

The rearrangement uses TRBV28 and TRBJ1-2; 7 nucleotides align to TRBD1. The CDR3 totals 14 residues. Germline V CDR1 and CDR2: MDHEN, SYDVKM. After removal of 6 bases from V and 1 base from J, the junction contained 5 bases not matched to a gene. CDR3 DNA: TGTGCCAGCAGGGTGACAGGGCTTAACTATGGCTACACCTTC. This sequence encodes CASRVTGLNYGYTF.

A single count supports this clone. The V and J genes are TRBV28 and TRBJ2-1; 11 positions match TRBD2. With 3 bases clipped from V and 6 bases from J, the junction kept 4 bases outside the gene matches. The CDR3 consists of 15 residues. Germline CDR1 reads MDHEN; CDR2 reads SYDVKM. In nucleotides, the CDR3 is TGTGCCAGCAGTTTGTTTGGGACTAGCGGCAATGAGCAGTTCTTC. This sequence encodes CASSLFGTSGNEQFF. The full variable domain, in which reference TRBV28 and TRBJ2-1 provide the parts outside the CDR3, is DVKVTQSSRYLVKRTGEKVFLECVQDMDHENMFWYRQDPGLGLRLIYFSYDVKMKEKGDIPEGYSVSREKKERFSLILESASTNQTSMYLCASSLFGTSGNEQFFGPGTRLTVL.

This CDR3 reads CASSIGRSRLPNYGYTF. CDR3 DNA sequence: TGTGCCAGTAGTATAGGGCGGTCCCGACTTCCTAACTATGGCTACACCTTC. The chain uses TRBV19 and TRBJ1-2; D is unresolved. Between the trimmed V and J ends, which lost 1 base and 0 bases, there was a span of 15 bases. The CDR3 consists of 17 residues. The V gene's germline CDR1 is LNHDA and CDR2 SQIVND (reference sequence).

This chain joins TRBV10-1 and TRBJ2-1, with D tentatively TRBD1 (6 bases). This CDR3 comprises 14 residues. V lost 3 bases and J lost 5, with 11 bases in between. Per the germline V gene, CDR1 is WNHNN and CDR2 is SYGVQD (reference sequence). The CDR3 region is CASSDRGPNNEQFF. In nucleotides, the CDR3 is TGCGCCAGCAGTGACAGGGGACCCAACAATGAGCAGTTCTTC.

The chain joins TRBV2 to TRBJ1-1; no clear D gene. Trimming cost V 4 bases and J 3 bases, with 12 bases left between them. Looked up from germline, CDR1 is SNHLY and CDR2 is FYNNEI. This CDR3 has 14 amino acids. CDR3 amino acids: CASSVADSYTEAFF. For the CDR3, the DNA is TGTGCCAGCAGTGTGGCGGATTCTTACACTGAAGCTTTCTTT. The full variable domain, rest sourced from reference TRBV2 and TRBJ1-1, is EPEVTQTPSHQVTQMGQEVILRCVPISNHLYFYWYRQILGQKVEFLVSFYNNEISEKSEIFDDQFSVERPDGSNFTLKIRSTKLEDSAMYFCASSVADSYTEAFFGQGTRLTVV.

This clone has just one count. V usage is TRBV7-9 and J usage is TRBJ2-7; possible D gene TRBD2, 7 bases. The germline V and J ends were trimmed by 5 bases and 3 bases, with 23 bases remaining between them. The CDR3 consists of 17 residues. The germline CDR1 and CDR2 sequences are SEHNR and FQNEAQ (reference sequence). Here the CDR3 DNA reads TGTGCCAGCAGCCTCCCTCGGGGGGCTTCAATCCTCTACGAGCAGTACTTC. Its protein product is CASSLPRGASILYEQYF. Full variable domain (outside the CDR3, taken from reference TRBV7-9 and TRBJ2-7): DTGVSQNPRHKITKRGQNVTFRCDPISEHNRLYWYRQTLGQGPEFLTYFQNEAQLEKSRLLSDRFSAERPKGSFSTLEIQRTEQGDSAMYLCASSLPRGASILYEQYFGPGTRLTVT.

The rearrangement uses TRBV4-1 and TRBJ1-5; 9 bases are shared with TRBD1. Trimming removed 3 bases from V and 9 bases from J; junction bases left unmatched: 6. Germline V lookup: CDR1 MGHRA, CDR2 YSYEKL. The CDR3 loop spans 14 amino acids. The CDR3 loop reads CASSQAEGQGPQHF. In DNA form, the CDR3 reads TGCGCCAGCAGCCAGGCGGAGGGACAGGGGCCCCAGCATTTT.

The table lists this clone with a count of one. The chain recombines TRBV30 with TRBJ2-1; weak D call: TRBD2 (5 bases). V lost 0 bases to trimming and J lost 9 bases, with 6 bases between them. The germline CDR1 and CDR2 sequences are GTSNPN and SVGIG (reference sequence). The CDR3 is 11 residues long. Here the CDR3 reads CAWSVGIEQFF. CDR3 bases: TGTGCCTGGAGTGTCGGGATTGAGCAGTTCTTC.

The V gene is TRBV5-6, the J gene TRBJ1-2; TRBD1 is a possible D gene (6 bases). Trimming removed 2 bases from V and 6 bases from J, with 11 bases in between. Germline V gene lookup returns CDR1 SGHDT and CDR2 YYEEEE. The length of the CDR3 is 13 residues. The CDR3 DNA sequence: TGTGCCAGCAGCTTTTCGCAGGGGAATGGCTACACCTTC. Amino acid sequence: CASSFSQGNGYTF.

The rearrangement uses TRBV6-4 and TRBJ2-1; 9 nucleotides match TRBD1. Germline values: CDR1 MRHNA, CDR2 SNTAGT. The junction had 7 bases not matched to a gene; V was cut back by 4 bases and J by 6 bases. The CDR3 runs 15 residues. The CDR3 here is CASSVGTGLRNEQFF. CDR3 coding DNA: TGTGCCAGCAGTGTAGGGACAGGGTTACGCAATGAGCAGTTCTTC.

The chain joins TRBV2 to TRBJ2-1, with a tentative D call TRBD1 (6 bases). V was cut by 8 bases and J by 5 bases, with 13 bases left in between. Germline V gene sequence: CDR1 SNHLY, CDR2 FYNNEI. The CDR3 is made up of 13 amino acids. The DNA for the CDR3 is TGTGCCAGCCGAGGGGGAATACACAATGAGCAGTTCTTC. Amino acid sequence: CASRGGIHNEQFF.

This chain joins TRBV15 and TRBJ1-4; 11 bases fit TRBD1. The CDR3 has 15 amino acids. V dropped 5 bases and J dropped 3; count of bases not matched to a gene: 2. CDR1 and CDR2 (germline): LNHNV, YYDKDF (reference sequence). CDR3 nucleotide sequence: TGTGCCACCAGCGGACAGGGGGCTTCTAATGAAAAACTGTTTTTT. This encodes CATSGQGASNEKLFF.

The chain employs TRBV5-4 and TRBJ2-3; 8 nucleotides agree with TRBD1. Germline loops: CDR1 SGHNT, CDR2 YYREEE (reference sequence). Trimming cost V 0 bases and J 1 base; bases outside gene matches: 1. CDR3 length: 15 residues. The CDR3 nucleotides are TGTGCCAGCAGCTTGGCGGGACAGGGCACAGATACGCAGTATTTT. Its protein is CASSLAGQGTDTQYF.

The gene calls are TRBV18 and TRBJ2-3; tentatively, D is TRBD2 (5 bases). Germline V gene data show CDR1 as KGHSH and CDR2 as LQKENI. The CDR3 spans 15 residues. Trimming removed 4 bases at V and 4 bases at J, with 15 bases between. DNA for the CDR3: TGTGCCAGCTCACTCGGGAAGGGTAGATCAGATACGCAGTATTTT. Translating gives CASSLGKGRSDTQYF.

J is TRBJ1-5 and V is TRBV28; 7 positions match TRBD1. Germline V gene data show CDR1 as MDHEN and CDR2 as SYDVKM. The V and J ends lost 3 bases and 1 base, in that order; junction bases with no gene match: 3. CDR3 length: 15 amino acids. The CDR3 reads CASSFGQVSNQPQHF. The CDR3 nucleotides are TGTGCCAGCAGTTTTGGACAGGTGAGCAATCAGCCCCAGCATTTT.

The chain carries TRBV4-2 and TRBJ2-7, with 11 positions matching TRBD2. The germline V gene encodes CDR1 LGHNA and CDR2 YNFKEQ. There are 15 residues in the CDR3. J was trimmed by 0 bases and V by 4 bases; bases with no gene match: 2. In DNA form, the CDR3 reads TGTGCCAGCAGCCCTAGCGGGGGGAGCTCCTACGAGCAGTACTTC. This gives the protein CASSPSGGSSYEQYF.

The chain uses TRBV28 and TRBJ2-2; 7 nucleotides align to TRBD1. CDR3 length: 18 amino acids. The ends lost 4 bases at V and 3 bases at J; junction bases unmatched: 14. The V gene's germline CDR1 is MDHEN and CDR2 SYDVKM. CDR3 loop: CASSYKGPNRGHTGELFF. The CDR3 region has the DNA TGTGCCAGCAGTTACAAGGGCCCTAACAGGGGTCACACCGGGGAGCTGTTTTTT.

The chain recombines TRBV5-1 with TRBJ2-5, with 15 positions matching TRBD2. Germline V gene lookup returns CDR1 SGHRS and CDR2 YFSETQ. V lost 4 bases to trimming and J lost 0 bases; unmatched junction nucleotides: 7. CDR3 length: 18 amino acids. This CDR3 reads CASSRSGLAGGYQETQYF. CDR3 nucleotide sequence: TGCGCCAGCAGCCGCTCGGGACTAGCGGGGGGTTACCAAGAGACCCAGTACTTC. Variable domain in full (rest from reference TRBV5-1 and TRBJ2-5): KAGVTQTPRYLIKTRGQQVTLSCSPISGHRSVSWYQQTPGQGLQFLFEYFSETQRNKGNFPGRFSGRQFSNSRSEMNVSTLELGDSALYLCASSRSGLAGGYQETQYFGPGTRLLVL.

V usage is TRBV6-4 and J usage is TRBJ1-3, with 7 bases lining up with TRBD1. Germline-derived CDR1 and CDR2 are MRHNA and SNTAGT. The CDR3 covers 15 residues. V was pared by 6 bases and J by 3 bases, with 8 bases of the junction left unmatched. CDR3 in amino acids: CASSKQGKGGNTIYF. The CDR3 region has the DNA TGTGCCAGCAGCAAACAGGGGAAGGGTGGAAACACCATATATTTT.

The rearrangement joins TRBV28 to TRBJ1-1, with D tentatively TRBD1 (5 bases). The CDR3 runs to 12 residues. The V gene lost 3 bases and the J gene lost 7 bases, with 9 bases spanning the gap. Germline V lookup: CDR1 MDHEN, CDR2 SYDVKM. CDR3 loop: CASSFWGDEAFF. The CDR3 nucleotides read TGTGCCAGCAGTTTCTGGGGGGATGAAGCTTTCTTT.

The rearrangement uses TRBV27 and TRBJ1-1; D is undetermined. CDR1 is MNHEY and CDR2 is SMNVEV in the germline V gene (reference sequence). The CDR3 is 13 residues long. The germline V and J ends were trimmed by 6 bases and 4 bases, with 12 bases remaining between them. The CDR3 sequence is CASRTVVGTEAFF. The CDR3 DNA is TGTGCCAGCAGAACCGTGGTCGGCACTGAAGCTTTCTTT.

The chain couples TRBV19 to TRBJ2-7, with 12 nucleotides matching TRBD2. This CDR3 is built from 17 residues. The V gene's germline CDR1 is LNHDA and CDR2 SQIVND (reference sequence). Losses at the gene ends were 10 bases for V and 5 bases for J; bases not matched to a gene: 18. As DNA, the CDR3 is TGTGCCACCCTAACTTTACTAGCGGGAGGAGGTAGGCACGAGCAGTACTTC. This codes for CATLTLLAGGGRHEQYF.

The V gene is TRBV5-1, the J gene TRBJ1-1; TRBD1 matches at 9 bases. V lost 2 bases to trimming and J lost 0 bases; unmatched junction nucleotides: 5. The CDR3 contains 16 residues. Germline assignment: CDR1 SGHRS and CDR2 YFSETQ. The CDR3 loop is CASSLNRGPVNTEAFF. In nucleotides, the CDR3 is TGCGCCAGCAGCTTAAACAGGGGGCCAGTGAACACTGAAGCTTTCTTT.